A selection of T cell receptor beta chains follows, all from one sample in a study of blood T cell repertoires in COVID-19. Repertoires were generated with immunoSEQ multiplex PCR, while TCRdb's copy carries only in-frame clones and drops some. The repertoire consists of roughly 47,000 clones, with 80% to 90% occurring once and the leading ten covering 15% to 18%. Sequencing was done on a sample of peripheral blood. All receptors derive from a man between 65 and 85 years old with active COVID-19. The conserved cysteine and the conserved F or W are not part of the CDR3 here.

V: TRBV7-6; J: TRBJ2-1; CDR3: ASSLGLAGNNEQF
V: TRBV28; J: TRBJ2-7; CDR3: ATLGTGIYEQY
V: TRBV18; J: TRBJ2-1; CDR3: ASSLQGRSYNEQF
V: TRBV6-1; J: TRBJ2-3; CDR3: ASSEQPSRGDTQY
V: TRBV7-2; J: TRBJ1-1; CDR3: ASRHAVSRGRKTEAF
V: TRBV9; J: TRBJ2-1; CDR3: ASSDGTSGSGSYNEQF
V: TRBV3-1/TRBV3-2; J: TRBJ1-5; CDR3: ASSQSRDYQPQH
V: TRBV4-3; J: TRBJ2-7; CDR3: ASSHQGQSYEQY
V: TRBV7-9; J: TRBJ1-1; CDR3: ASSPDITGTEAF
V: TRBV19; J: TRBJ1-1; CDR3: ASSIPGQAMNTEAF
V: TRBV9; J: TRBJ2-1; CDR3: ASSVDLAVNPDEQF
V: TRBV4-1; J: TRBJ2-1; CDR3: ASSQVESVYEQF
V: TRBV28; J: TRBJ2-7; CDR3: ASSRTPGSLGEQY
V: TRBV10-3; J: TRBJ2-1; CDR3: AISESYSSQGGYNEQF
V: TRBV7-9; J: TRBJ1-1; CDR3: ASSFGGGNTEAF
V: TRBV6-2/TRBV6-3; J: TRBJ2-7; CDR3: ASSPQRSEQY
V: TRBV14; J: TRBJ1-1; CDR3: AREDEAF
V: TRBV5-1; J: TRBJ1-6; CDR3: ASSLGTVEGVRSPLH
V: TRBV6-2/TRBV6-3; J: TRBJ2-7; CDR3: ASSRRLARSPYEQY
V: TRBV4-1; J: TRBJ1-1; CDR3: ASSQETGGRTEAF
V: TRBV7-6; J: TRBJ2-7; CDR3: ASSTSLYEQY
V: TRBV7-9; J: TRBJ1-1; CDR3: ASSQTGEGTEAF
V: TRBV19; J: TRBJ1-6; CDR3: ASSILDRDGSPLH
V: TRBV4-1; J: TRBJ2-2; CDR3: ASTLAGGDTGELF
V: TRBV3-1/TRBV3-2; J: TRBJ2-7; CDR3: ASSQEPVREQY
V: TRBV10-3; J: TRBJ2-7; CDR3: AISAREGPGSYEQY
V: TRBV9; J: TRBJ2-7; CDR3: ASSVGSSGALYEQY
V: TRBV6-5; J: TRBJ1-3; CDR3: ASSYSWSGSGNTIY
V: TRBV5-4; J: TRBJ2-7; CDR3: ASSLASGGDLGEQY
V: TRBV28; J: TRBJ1-3; CDR3: ASSLGTASSGNTIY
V: TRBV5-4; J: TRBJ1-2; CDR3: ASSLGSGNAYGYT
V: TRBV5-4; J: TRBJ2-3; CDR3: ASSENPGDTQY
V: TRBV9; J: TRBJ2-1; CDR3: ASSDPRGSYNEQF
V: TRBV24-1; J: TRBJ2-1; CDR3: ATSDSSRSHNEQF
V: TRBV7-2; J: TRBJ1-5; CDR3: ASSLGTGVNQPQH
V: TRBV19; J: TRBJ1-3; CDR3: ASGTGGTSGNTIY
V: TRBV2; J: TRBJ2-7; CDR3: ASSLEWQEQY
V: TRBV6-4; J: TRBJ1-2; CDR3: ASSDSGRSYGYT
V: TRBV6-6; J: TRBJ2-2; CDR3: ASSKDRRTYTGELF
V: TRBV5-1; J: TRBJ2-5; CDR3: ASSLTQLDQETQY
V: TRBV5-8; J: TRBJ2-3; CDR3: ASSLGGYTDTQY
V: TRBV19; J: TRBJ2-7; CDR3: ASSMGDRGYEQY
V: TRBV20-1; J: TRBJ1-2; CDR3: SVPGQESYT
V: TRBV5-6; J: TRBJ1-5; CDR3: ASSLVSAGIGNQPQH
V: TRBV11-2; J: TRBJ1-5; CDR3: ASSLDGQEFNQPQH